These 3 T cell receptor beta chains share one sample of origin, sequenced in a study of T cell repertoires in cytomegalovirus infection. A single record per CDR3 protein comes from TCRdb applying MiXCR to the reads. Of approximately 500,000 distinct CDR3 sequences in the sample, around 11% are singletons; the top ten hold 10% to 13%. The sequencing sample was made of PBMCs. The receptors come from a human donor in good health (CMV status not recorded). Some clones in this sample may be carry-over from other donors' samples.

This clonotype was counted only a few times. V gene TRBV20-1 combines with J gene TRBJ2-7; 9 positions agree with TRBD2. The germline V gene has CDR1 DFQATT and CDR2 SNEGSKA (reference sequence). The CDR3 has 16 residues. The ends lost 0 bases at V and 0 bases at J; junction bases unmatched: 6. CDR3 in amino acids: CSAREPSGILSYEQYF. The CDR3 coding sequence is TGCAGTGCTAGAGAGCCTAGCGGGATTCTCTCCTACGAGCAGTACTTC.

This clonotype was observed many times. This rearrangement joins TRBV6-6 to TRBJ2-1, with TRBD2 identical over 9 bases. The CDR3 loop spans 16 amino acids. V lost 0 bases and J lost 6; bases outside the gene matches: 6. Germline V gene lookup returns CDR1 MNHNY and CDR2 SVGAGI (reference sequence). The CDR3 region has the DNA TGTGCCAGCAGTTACTCGCACGGCGGGGGGGGCAATGAGCAGTTCTTC. This translates into CASSYSHGGGGNEQFF.

This clonotype was detected once. The chain has TRBV4-1 and TRBJ2-2, with D hard to call. Germline V gives CDR1 MGHRA, CDR2 YSYEKL. Trimming shortened V by 0 bases and J by 0 bases, and 5 bases separated the two germline ends. This CDR3 has 15 amino acids. The CDR3 sequence: CASSQENTNTGELFF. CDR3 sequence (DNA): TGCGCCAGCAGCCAAGAGAATACGAACACCGGGGAGCTGTTTTTT.